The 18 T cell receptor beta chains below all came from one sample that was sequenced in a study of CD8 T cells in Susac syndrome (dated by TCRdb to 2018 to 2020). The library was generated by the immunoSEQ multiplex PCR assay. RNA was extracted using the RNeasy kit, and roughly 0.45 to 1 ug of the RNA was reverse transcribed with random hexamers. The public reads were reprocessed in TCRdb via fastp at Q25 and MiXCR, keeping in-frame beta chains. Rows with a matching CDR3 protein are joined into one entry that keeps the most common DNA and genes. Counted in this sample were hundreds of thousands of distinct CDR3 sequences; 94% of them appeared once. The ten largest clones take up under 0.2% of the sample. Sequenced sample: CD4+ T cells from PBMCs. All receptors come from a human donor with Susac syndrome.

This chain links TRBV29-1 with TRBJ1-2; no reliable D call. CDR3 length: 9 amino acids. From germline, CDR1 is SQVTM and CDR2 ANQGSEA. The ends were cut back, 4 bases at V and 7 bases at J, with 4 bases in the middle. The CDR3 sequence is CSVVPGYTF. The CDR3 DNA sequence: TGCAGCGTTGTACCTGGCTACACCTTC.

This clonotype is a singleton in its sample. The CDR3, as DNA: TGTGCCAGCACCGGGACTCCTACCGGGGAGCTGTTTTTT. It codes for CASTGTPTGELFF. V usage is TRBV12-3 or TRBV12-4 and J usage is TRBJ2-2, with D perhaps matching TRBD2 (6 bases). The CDR3 is 13 residues long. V dropped 7 bases and J dropped 5 bases, with 11 bases sitting between them.

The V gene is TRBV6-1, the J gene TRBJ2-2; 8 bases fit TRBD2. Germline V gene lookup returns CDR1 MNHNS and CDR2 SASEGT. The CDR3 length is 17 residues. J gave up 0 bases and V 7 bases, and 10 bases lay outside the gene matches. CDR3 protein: CASIRHGGGSNTGELFF. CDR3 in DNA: TGTGCCAGCATCCGCCACGGGGGGGGGTCGAACACCGGGGAGCTGTTTTTT.

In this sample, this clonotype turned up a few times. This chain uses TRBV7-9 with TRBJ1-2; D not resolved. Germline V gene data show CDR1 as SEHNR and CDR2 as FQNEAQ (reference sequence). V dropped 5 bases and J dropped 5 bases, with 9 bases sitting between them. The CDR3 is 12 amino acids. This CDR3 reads CASSPGIYGYTF. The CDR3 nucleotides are TGTGCCAGCAGCCCCGGGATTTATGGCTACACCTTC. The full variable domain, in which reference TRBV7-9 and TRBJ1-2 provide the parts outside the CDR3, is DTGVSQNPRHKITKRGQNVTFRCDPISEHNRLYWYRQTLGQGPEFLTYFQNEAQLEKSRLLSDRFSAERPKGSFSTLEIQRTEQGDSAMYLCASSPGIYGYTFGSGTRLTVV.

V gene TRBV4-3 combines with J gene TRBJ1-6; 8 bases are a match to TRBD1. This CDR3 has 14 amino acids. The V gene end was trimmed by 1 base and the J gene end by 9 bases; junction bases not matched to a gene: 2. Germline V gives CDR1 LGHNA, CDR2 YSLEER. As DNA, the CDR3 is TGCGCCAGCAGCCAAGGAGACAGGGGTTCACCCCTCCACTTT. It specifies CASSQGDRGSPLHF.

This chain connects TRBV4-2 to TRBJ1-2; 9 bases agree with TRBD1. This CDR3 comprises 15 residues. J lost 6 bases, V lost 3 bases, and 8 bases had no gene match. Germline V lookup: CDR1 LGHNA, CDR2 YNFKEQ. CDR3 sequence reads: CASSQSNDRGDGYTF. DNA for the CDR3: TGTGCCAGCAGCCAGAGTAATGACAGGGGGGATGGCTACACCTTC.

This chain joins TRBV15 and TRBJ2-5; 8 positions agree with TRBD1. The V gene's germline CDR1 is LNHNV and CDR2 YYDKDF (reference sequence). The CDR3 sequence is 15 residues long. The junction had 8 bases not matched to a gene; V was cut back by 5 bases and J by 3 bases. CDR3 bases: TGTGCCACCAGCGGGGGCCAGGGGGCGGAAGAGACCCAGTACTTC. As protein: CATSGGQGAEETQYF.

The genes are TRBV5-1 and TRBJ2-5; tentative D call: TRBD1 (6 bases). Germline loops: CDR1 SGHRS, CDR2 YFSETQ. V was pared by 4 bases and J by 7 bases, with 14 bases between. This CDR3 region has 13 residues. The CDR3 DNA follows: TGCGCCAGCAGCCCCAGGGACACGGGGACCCAGTACTTC. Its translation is CASSPRDTGTQYF. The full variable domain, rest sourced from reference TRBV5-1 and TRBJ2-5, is KAGVTQTPRYLIKTRGQQVTLSCSPISGHRSVSWYQQTPGQGLQFLFEYFSETQRNKGNFPGRFSGRQFSNSRSEMNVSTLELGDSALYLCASSPRDTGTQYFGPGTRLLVL.

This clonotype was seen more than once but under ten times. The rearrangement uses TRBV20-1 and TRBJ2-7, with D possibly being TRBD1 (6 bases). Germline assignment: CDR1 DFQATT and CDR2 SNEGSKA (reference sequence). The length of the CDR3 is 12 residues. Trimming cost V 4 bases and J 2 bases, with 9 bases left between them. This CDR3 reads CSANREPYEQYF. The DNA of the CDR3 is TGCAGTGCTAACAGGGAGCCCTACGAGCAGTACTTC.

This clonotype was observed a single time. The CDR3 nucleotides read TGCGCCAGCAGCTCCCAGGATGAAGCTTTCTTT. Protein sequence: CASSSQDEAFF. The chain employs TRBV5-1 and TRBJ1-1; D not resolved. The CDR3 sequence is 11 residues long. The germline CDR1 and CDR2 sequences are SGHRS and YFSETQ. V was pared by 3 bases and J by 7 bases, with 7 bases between.

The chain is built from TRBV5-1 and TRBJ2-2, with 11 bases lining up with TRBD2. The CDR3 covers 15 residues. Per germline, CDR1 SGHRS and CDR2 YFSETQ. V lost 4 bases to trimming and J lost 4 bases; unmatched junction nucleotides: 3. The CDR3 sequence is CASSPGLAVTGELFF. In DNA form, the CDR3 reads TGCGCCAGCAGCCCGGGACTAGCGGTCACCGGGGAGCTGTTTTTT.

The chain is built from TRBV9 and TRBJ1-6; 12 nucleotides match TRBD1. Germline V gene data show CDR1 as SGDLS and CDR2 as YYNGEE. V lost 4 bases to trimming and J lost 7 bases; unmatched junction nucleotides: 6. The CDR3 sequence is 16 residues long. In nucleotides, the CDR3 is TGTGCCAGCAGCCCAGGGACAGGGGGCGGGAATTCACCCCTCCACTTT. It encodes CASSPGTGGGNSPLHF. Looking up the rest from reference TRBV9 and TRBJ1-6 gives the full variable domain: DSGVTQTPKHLITATGQRVTLRCSPRSGDLSVYWYQQSLDQGLQFLIQYYNGEERAKGNILERFSAQQFPDLHSELNLSSLELGDSALYFCASSPGTGGGNSPLHFGNGTRLTVT.

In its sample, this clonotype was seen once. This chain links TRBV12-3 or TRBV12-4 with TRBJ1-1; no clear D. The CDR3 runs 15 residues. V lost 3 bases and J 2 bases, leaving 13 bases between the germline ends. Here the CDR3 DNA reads TGTGCCAGCAGTTTTCGAATTGGGGATAACACTGAAGCTTTCTTT. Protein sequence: CASSFRIGDNTEAFF.

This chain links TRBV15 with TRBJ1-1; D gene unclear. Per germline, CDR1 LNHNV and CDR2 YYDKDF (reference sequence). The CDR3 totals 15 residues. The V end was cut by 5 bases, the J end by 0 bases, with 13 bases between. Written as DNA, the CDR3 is TGTGCCACCAGCGGGGAGGTGAGATTGAACACTGAAGCTTTCTTT. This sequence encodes CATSGEVRLNTEAFF.

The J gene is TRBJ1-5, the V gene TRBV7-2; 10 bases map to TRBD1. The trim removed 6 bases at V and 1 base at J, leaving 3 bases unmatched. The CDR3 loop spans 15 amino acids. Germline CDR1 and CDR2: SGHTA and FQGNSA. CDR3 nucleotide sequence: TGTGCCAGCAGGACAGGGGGCTTGAGCAATCAGCCCCAGCATTTT. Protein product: CASRTGGLSNQPQHF.

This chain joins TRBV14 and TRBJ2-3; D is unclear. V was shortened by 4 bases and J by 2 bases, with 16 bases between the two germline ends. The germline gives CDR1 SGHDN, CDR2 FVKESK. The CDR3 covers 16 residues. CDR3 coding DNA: TGTGCCAGCAGCCTAGAGGCTAGTGGCCACACAGATACGCAGTATTTT. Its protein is CASSLEASGHTDTQYF.

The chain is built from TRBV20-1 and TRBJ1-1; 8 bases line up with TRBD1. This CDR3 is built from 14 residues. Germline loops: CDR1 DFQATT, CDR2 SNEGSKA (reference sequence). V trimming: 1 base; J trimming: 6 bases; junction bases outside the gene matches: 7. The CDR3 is CSARGGQGASEAFF. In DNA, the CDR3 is TGCAGTGCTAGAGGGGGTCAGGGGGCTTCTGAAGCTTTCTTT.

The CDR3 spells CASSPFGVSYNEQFF. Here the CDR3 DNA reads TGTGCCAGCTCGCCCTTCGGGGTCAGCTACAATGAGCAGTTCTTC. The rearrangement uses TRBV18 and TRBJ2-1; D may be TRBD2 (5 bases). Germline V gene data show CDR1 as KGHSH and CDR2 as LQKENI. CDR3 size: 15 residues. The V end lost 6 bases, the J end lost 3 bases, and 15 bases lay between the germline ends.